The 11 T cell receptor beta chains listed next were all sequenced from one sample in a study of T cell repertoires in cytomegalovirus infection. TCRdb analysed the reads with MiXCR anew, one entry per CDR3 protein. Counted here are about 260,000 distinct CDR3 sequences, roughly 13% occurring once; the ten biggest clones make up around 8.7%. Sequencing used PBMCs. All receptors derive from a human donor in good health (CMV status not recorded). Some clones in this sample may be carry-over from other donors' samples.

The sample holds many counts of this clonotype. A junction end diverges from the germline sequence, so it may reflect a read error. This rearrangement joins TRBV7-2 to TRBJ1-2; D is perhaps TRBD1 (6 bases). Germline loops: CDR1 SGHTA, CDR2 FQGNSA. The length of the CDR3 is 12 residues. For the CDR3, the DNA is TGTGCCAGCAGCCCCCCCATCGGGACATCGGCCTTC. Amino acid sequence: CASSPPIGTSAF.

Only a few counts were recorded for this clonotype. The chain has TRBV5-1 and TRBJ1-1; D unclear. Looked up from germline, CDR1 is SGHRS and CDR2 is YFSETQ. V shed 1 base and J shed 10 bases, with 17 bases lying between them. CDR3 length: 14 amino acids. CDR3 sequence (DNA): TGCGCCAGCAGCTTGAATCGGGGTTTCCGAGGAGCTTTCTTT. Amino acid sequence: CASSLNRGFRGAFF.

This clonotype was seen a handful of times. The chain couples TRBV20-1 to TRBJ1-2; 10 bases align to TRBD1. Germline lookup yields CDR1 DFQATT and CDR2 SNEGSKA (reference sequence). The length of the CDR3 is 15 residues. With V trimmed by 4 bases and J by 0 bases, 5 bases remained unmatched. CDR3: CSAMDRGRSNYGYTF. DNA of the CDR3: TGCAGTGCTATGGACAGGGGGAGGTCTAACTATGGCTACACCTTC.

This clonotype was detected ten times or more. The V call is TRBV20-1, the J call TRBJ1-3; TRBD1 matches 10 bases. The V segment lost 0 bases and the J segment 0 bases; nucleotides outside the gene matches: 8. This CDR3 has 18 residues. The germline gives CDR1 DFQATT, CDR2 SNEGSKA (reference sequence). The CDR3 DNA is TGCAGTGCTAGAGACCCGGACAGGGGGGGATTCTCTGGAAACACCATATATTTT. Translation gives CSARDPDRGGFSGNTIYF.

This clonotype has only a few counts. J is TRBJ2-1 and V is TRBV12-3 or TRBV12-4, with 7 bases that match TRBD2. The CDR3 is made up of 15 amino acids. V was pared by 8 bases and J by 1 base, with 8 bases of the junction left unmatched. The CDR3 is CASRRGVESYNEQFF. For the CDR3, the DNA is TGTGCCAGCCGCCGGGGGGTGGAATCCTACAATGAGCAGTTCTTC.

This clonotype was counted ten times or more. The chain joins TRBV7-3 to TRBJ2-1; 12 bases are shared with TRBD2. The germline V gene encodes CDR1 SGHTA and CDR2 FQGTGA. The CDR3 runs 17 residues. Unmatched junction bases numbered 11, after V lost 5 bases and J lost 6 bases. The CDR3 region is CASSLQPTSGRPNEQFF. The CDR3 region has the DNA TGTGCCAGCAGCCTTCAGCCGACTAGCGGGAGACCCAATGAGCAGTTCTTC.

The table lists this clonotype with many counts. The CDR3 sequence is CASSLELAGSAYNEQFF. The CDR3 nucleotides are TGTGCCAGCAGTTTGGAACTCGCCGGGTCGGCGTACAATGAGCAGTTCTTC. The chain links TRBV6-2 or TRBV6-3 to TRBJ2-1; D unresolved. Between the trimmed V and J ends, which lost 4 bases and 4 bases, there was a span of 20 bases. Germline loops: CDR1 MNHEY, CDR2 SVGEGT. This CDR3 region has 17 residues.

The rearrangement uses TRBV20-1 and TRBJ2-3; D possibly corresponds to TRBD2 (6 bases). Trimming stripped 0 bases from V and 8 bases from J, with 15 bases between. CDR1 and CDR2 from the germline V gene are DFQATT and SNEGSKA (reference sequence). There are 14 residues in the CDR3. CDR3 residues: CSARDVTGVGTQYF. CDR3 DNA: TGCAGTGCTAGAGATGTTACGGGAGTTGGTACGCAGTATTTT.

This clonotype was found a few times. The chain couples TRBV2 to TRBJ2-2, with 9 bases lining up with TRBD1. Per germline, CDR1 SNHLY and CDR2 FYNNEI. The CDR3 has 16 residues. V lost 6 bases and J lost 3; bases outside the gene matches: 8. CDR3 nucleotides: TGTGCCAGCAGCCTACTGGGGACAGGGTACACCGGGGAGCTGTTTTTT. Its protein product is CASSLLGTGYTGELFF.

The V and J genes are TRBV29-1 and TRBJ2-5; 7 bases match TRBD1. This CDR3 is 13 amino acids long. Trimming took 6 bases from V and 1 from J; bases not matched to a gene: 5. Germline values: CDR1 SQVTM, CDR2 ANQGSEA. The CDR3 DNA reads TGCAGCGTCCGGACAGGCGCCCAAGAGACCCAGTACTTC. Translation gives CSVRTGAQETQYF. Complete variable domain (other parts from reference TRBV29-1 and TRBJ2-5): SAVISQKPSRDICQRGTSLTIQCQVDSQVTMMFWYRQQPGQSLTLIATANQGSEATYESGFVIDKFPISRPNLTFSTLTVSNMSPEDSSIYLCSVRTGAQETQYFGPGTRLLVL.

This clonotype has ten or more counts. This chain joins TRBV11-3 and TRBJ2-6; D remains unclear. Germline assignment: CDR1 SGHNT and CDR2 YENEEA. Trimming shortened V by 6 bases and J by 5 bases, and 2 bases separated the two germline ends. This CDR3 spans 11 amino acids. The CDR3 DNA reads TGTGCCAGCAGGAGGGCCAACGTCCTGACTTTC. Its translation: CASRRANVLTF.